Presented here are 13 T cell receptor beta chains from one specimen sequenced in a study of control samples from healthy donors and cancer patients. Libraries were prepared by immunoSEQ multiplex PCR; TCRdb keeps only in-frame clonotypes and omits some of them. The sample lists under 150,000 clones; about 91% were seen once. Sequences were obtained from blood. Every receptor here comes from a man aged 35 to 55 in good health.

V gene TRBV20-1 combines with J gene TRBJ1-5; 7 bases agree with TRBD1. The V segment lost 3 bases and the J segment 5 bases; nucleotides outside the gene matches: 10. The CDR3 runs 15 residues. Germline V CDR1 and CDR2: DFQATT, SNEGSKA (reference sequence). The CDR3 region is CSASSIRGLYQPQHF. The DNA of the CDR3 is TGCAGTGCTAGTTCTATCAGGGGGTTGTATCAGCCCCAGCATTTT.

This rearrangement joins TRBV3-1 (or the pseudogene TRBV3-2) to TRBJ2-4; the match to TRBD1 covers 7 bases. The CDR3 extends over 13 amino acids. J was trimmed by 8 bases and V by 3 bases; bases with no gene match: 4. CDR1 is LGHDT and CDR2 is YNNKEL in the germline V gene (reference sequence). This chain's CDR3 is CASSQGQLDIQYF. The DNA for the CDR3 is TGTGCCAGCAGCCAGGGACAGTTGGACATTCAGTACTTC.

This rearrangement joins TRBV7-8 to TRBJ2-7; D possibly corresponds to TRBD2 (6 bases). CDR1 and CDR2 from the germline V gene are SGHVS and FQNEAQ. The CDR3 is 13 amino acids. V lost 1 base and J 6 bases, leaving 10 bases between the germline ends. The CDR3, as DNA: TGTGCCAGCAGCTTAGATCGGGGAGGCGAGCAGTACTTC. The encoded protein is CASSLDRGGEQYF.

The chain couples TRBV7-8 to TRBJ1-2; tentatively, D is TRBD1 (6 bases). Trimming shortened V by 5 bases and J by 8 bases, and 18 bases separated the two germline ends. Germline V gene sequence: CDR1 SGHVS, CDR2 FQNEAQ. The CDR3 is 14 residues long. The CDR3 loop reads CASSKAGGAPGYTF. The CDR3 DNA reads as TGTGCCAGCAGCAAAGCGGGGGGGGCTCCCGGCTACACCTTC.

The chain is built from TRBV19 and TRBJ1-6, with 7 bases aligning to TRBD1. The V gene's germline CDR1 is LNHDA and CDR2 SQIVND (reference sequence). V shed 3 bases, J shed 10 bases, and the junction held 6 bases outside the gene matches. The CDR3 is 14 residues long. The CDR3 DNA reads TGTGCCAGTAGTATGACAGGGATTTACTCACCCCTCCACTTT. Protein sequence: CASSMTGIYSPLHF.

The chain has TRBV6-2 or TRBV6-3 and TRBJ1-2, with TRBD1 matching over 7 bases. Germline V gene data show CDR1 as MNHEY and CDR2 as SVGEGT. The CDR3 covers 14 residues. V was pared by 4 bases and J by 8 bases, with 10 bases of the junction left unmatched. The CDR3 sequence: CASSFSTGRSGYTF. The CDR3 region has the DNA TGTGCCAGCAGTTTCTCGACAGGGAGAAGCGGCTACACCTTC.

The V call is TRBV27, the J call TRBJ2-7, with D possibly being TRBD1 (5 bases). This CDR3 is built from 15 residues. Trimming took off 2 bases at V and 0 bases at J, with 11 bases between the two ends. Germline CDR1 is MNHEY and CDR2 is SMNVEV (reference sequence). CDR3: CASSLEGVGSYEQYF. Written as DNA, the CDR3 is TGTGCCAGCAGTTTAGAAGGGGTTGGCTCCTACGAGCAGTACTTC.

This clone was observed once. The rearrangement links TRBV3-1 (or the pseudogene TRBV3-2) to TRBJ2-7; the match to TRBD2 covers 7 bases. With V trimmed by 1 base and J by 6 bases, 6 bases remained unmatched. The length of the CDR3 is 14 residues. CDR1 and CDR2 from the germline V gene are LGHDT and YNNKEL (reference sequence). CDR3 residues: CASSQVAGRGEQYF. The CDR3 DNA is TGTGCCAGCAGCCAAGTCGCAGGGAGGGGCGAGCAGTACTTC.

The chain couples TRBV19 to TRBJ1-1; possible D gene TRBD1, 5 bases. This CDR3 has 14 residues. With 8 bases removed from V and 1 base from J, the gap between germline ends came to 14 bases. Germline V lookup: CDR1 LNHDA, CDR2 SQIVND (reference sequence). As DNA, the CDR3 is TGTGCCAGTTCGCTCAGGCAGGGGAACACTGAAGCTTTCTTT. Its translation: CASSLRQGNTEAFF.

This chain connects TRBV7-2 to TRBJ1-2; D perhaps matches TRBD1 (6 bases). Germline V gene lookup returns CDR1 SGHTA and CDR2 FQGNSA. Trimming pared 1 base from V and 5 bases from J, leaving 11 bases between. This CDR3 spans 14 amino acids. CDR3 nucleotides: TGTGCCAGCAGCTTAGACCGACAGGATTATGGCTACACCTTC. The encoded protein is CASSLDRQDYGYTF.

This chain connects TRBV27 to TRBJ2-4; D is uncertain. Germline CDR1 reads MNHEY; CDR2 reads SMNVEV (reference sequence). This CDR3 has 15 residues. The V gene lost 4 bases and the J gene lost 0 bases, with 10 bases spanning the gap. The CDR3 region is CASSYGRLAKNIQYF. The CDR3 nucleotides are TGTGCCAGCAGTTATGGCAGACTAGCCAAAAACATTCAGTACTTC.

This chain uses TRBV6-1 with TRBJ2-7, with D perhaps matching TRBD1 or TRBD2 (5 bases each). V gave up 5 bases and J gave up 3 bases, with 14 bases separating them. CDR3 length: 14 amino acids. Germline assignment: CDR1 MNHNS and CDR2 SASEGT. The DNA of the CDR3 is TGTGCCAGCAGTTCCGGGACGGCAAACTACGAGCAGTACTTC. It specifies CASSSGTANYEQYF.

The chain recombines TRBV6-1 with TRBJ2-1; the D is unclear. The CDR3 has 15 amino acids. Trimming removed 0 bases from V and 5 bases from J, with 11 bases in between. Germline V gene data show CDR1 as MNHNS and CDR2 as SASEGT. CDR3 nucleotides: TGTGCCAGCAGTGAAGCGCTTCTGGGTAACAATGAGCAGTTCTTC. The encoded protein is CASSEALLGNNEQFF.